The 3 T cell receptor beta chains in this list originate from one sample, sequenced in a study of control samples from healthy donors and cancer patients. Clones were read by immunoSEQ multiplex PCR, and TCRdb kept only the in-frame ones, dropping some. The profile shows around 200,000 clones, over 80% of them singletons. Sequenced material: blood. The source of these receptors is a man between 18 and 29 years old in good health.

The V call is TRBV2, the J call TRBJ2-1, with D tentatively TRBD1 (5 bases). V lost 7 bases, J lost 5 bases, and 9 bases lay in between. Germline CDR1 SNHLY, CDR2 FYNNEI. This CDR3 comprises 12 residues. This chain's CDR3 is CASNIGDNEQFF. Here the CDR3 DNA reads TGTGCCAGCAATATAGGGGACAATGAGCAGTTCTTC.

In regard to this clone: Other DNA variants within this sample encode the same CDR3. The chain is built from TRBV18 and TRBJ2-7; D gene unclear. Trimming removed 0 bases from V and 3 bases from J, with 6 bases in between. The CDR3 is 13 amino acids. CDR1 KGHSH and CDR2 LQKENI come from the germline V gene. This CDR3 reads CASSPPSSYEQYF. CDR3 in DNA: TGTGCCAGCTCACCACCGAGCAGCTACGAGCAGTACTTC.

The chain employs TRBV10-3 and TRBJ1-2, with 7 bases that match TRBD1. The trim removed 3 bases at V and 7 bases at J, leaving 8 bases unmatched. Looked up from germline, CDR1 is ENHRY and CDR2 is SYGVKD. This CDR3 has 14 residues. CDR3 sequence: CAISESTGWGGYTF. CDR3 DNA: TGTGCCATCAGTGAATCGACAGGGTGGGGTGGCTACACCTTC.